The sequence of this T cell receptor beta chain was determined in a study of cytomegalovirus exposure and HLA in healthy donors. The study's findings and limits: With DRB1 most and HLA-C fewest, TCR association rates differed between HLA loci in a later analysis.

Per germline, CDR1 SNHLY and CDR2 FYNNEI. The CDR3 has 12 amino acids. V was clipped by 8 bases and J by 2 bases, with 9 bases between them. Every donor was a healthy person donating bone marrow. On this clone: Its antigen remains unidentified.

Primers: 60 Vbeta forward and 13 Jbeta reverse. Per the authors' pipeline: There were about 88 million unique TCR beta chains by a later count, and about 12 million of them were shared. Assay used: immunoSEQ multiplex PCR; TCRdb lists only in-frame clones, some missing. The DNA gave D and trimming, while V, J and clone size come from that table. This table has fewer than 200,000 clones, about four fifths appearing once. The chain links TRBV2 to TRBJ1-1, with D possibly being TRBD1 (5 bases). The source is a woman aged 25 to 39 in good health and CMV-seropositive. The sequencing sample was made of PBMCs. Written as DNA, the CDR3 is TGTGCCAGCGACAGACATAACACTGAAGCTTTCTTT. Amino acids: CASDRHNTEAFF.